The 21 T cell receptor beta chains below all came from one sample that was sequenced in a study of spatial heterogeneity in lung cancer (dated by TCRdb to 2018 to 2020). Libraries were constructed by 5' RACE. TCRdb names NextSeq 500 as the instrument used. TCRdb handled the public reads itself, with Q25 trimming in fastp and clone calling in MiXCR, and kept productive beta chains. All rows with the same CDR3 protein become a single entry with the most common DNA and genes. The sample records 4,100 or so distinct CDR3 sequences, about 20% of which are singletons. 20% to 25% of the sample goes to the ten largest clones. Explained via the paper, the time point label denotes: sample taken at primary tumor resection. Whole RNA extracted from tumor and nontumor lung tissue, or from cryopreserved PBMC samples, was used for TCR sequencing without cell sorting. The input for sequencing was normal lung tissue next to the tumor, taken at surgery. Every receptor here comes from a female donor with early-stage non-small cell lung cancer.

This clonotype is categorized as medium-sized. The library was built for alpha chains, so this beta chain is an off-target read and its size means little. V gene TRBV7-6 combines with J gene TRBJ1-1, with D perhaps TRBD1 (6 bases). The CDR3 extends over 16 amino acids. Germline V lookup: CDR1 SGHVS, CDR2 FNYEAQ. V was pared by 1 base and J by 7 bases, with 19 bases between. CDR3 residues: CASSLGTTGLAGEAFF. CDR3 nucleotide sequence: TGTGCCAGCAGCTTAGGGACTACAGGGTTAGCGGGTGAAGCTTTCTTT.

The sample holds many counts of this clonotype. This beta chain represents an off-target read in a library built for alpha chains; its size is of limited meaning. This sequence joins TRBV20-1 and TRBJ2-5; 11 positions agree with TRBD2. The CDR3 length is 14 residues. With V trimmed by 6 bases and J by 1 base, 4 bases remained unmatched. The germline CDR1 and CDR2 sequences are DFQATT and SNEGSKA (reference sequence). In DNA form, the CDR3 reads TGCAGTGCGCTAGCGGGGGGATCCCAAGAGACCCAGTACTTC. It encodes CSALAGGSQETQYF.

This clonotype was counted at least ten times. In a library made to pick up alpha chains, this beta chain is a stray read with a size that means little. V usage is TRBV7-2 and J usage is TRBJ2-1; perhaps TRBD1 as D (5 bases). V was pared by 3 bases and J by 8 bases, with 8 bases between. CDR1 and CDR2 from the germline V gene are SGHTA and FQGNSA. The CDR3 is 12 residues long. CDR3: CASSLWGDEQFF. The CDR3 DNA is TGTGCCAGCAGCTTGTGGGGCGATGAGCAGTTCTTC.

Note on this clonotype: This beta chain is off target for a library built for alpha chains, so its abundance means little. V usage is TRBV6-2 or TRBV6-3 and J usage is TRBJ1-1; 7 bases map to TRBD1. V gave up 4 bases and J gave up 1 base; unmatched junction bases: 3. CDR1 MNHEY and CDR2 SVGEGT come from the germline V gene. CDR3 size: 14 residues. Here the CDR3 DNA reads TGTGCCAGCAGTTCACAGGGGACGAACACTGAAGCTTTCTTT. It is translated as CASSSQGTNTEAFF.

By its share, this clonotype is medium-sized (0.01 to 0.1%). Since it is a stray read in a library aimed at alpha chains, this beta chain has a size that is not meaningful. The CDR3 region has the DNA TGCGCCAGCAGCCAGGACAGGGGGTCTAACTATGGCTACACCTTC. Its translation: CASSQDRGSNYGYTF. The chain joins TRBV4-3 to TRBJ1-2; TRBD1 agrees at 10 bases. Germline V CDR1 and CDR2: LGHNA, YSLEER. Germline trimming cut 3 bases from V and 0 bases from J; bases unmatched to any gene: 1. The CDR3 length is 15 residues.

This clonotype is judged medium-sized. This beta chain is an unintended read in a library built for alpha chains; its size means little. The chain carries TRBV7-2 and TRBJ2-5; 7 bases are shared with TRBD2. The germline CDR1 and CDR2 sequences are SGHTA and FQGNSA. The CDR3 has 15 residues. The V gene end was trimmed by 1 base and the J gene end by 5 bases; junction bases not matched to a gene: 7. CDR3 in amino acids: CASSLDRTRSETQYF. CDR3 sequence (DNA): TGTGCCAGCAGCTTAGACCGGACTAGGAGTGAGACCCAGTACTTC.

The sample holds many counts of this clonotype. The library was built for alpha chains, so this beta chain is an off-target read and its size means little. CDR3 amino acids: CASSVTSQGTEAFF. In nucleotides, the CDR3 is TGTGCCAGCAGCGTAACGAGCCAGGGCACTGAAGCTTTCTTT. This chain links TRBV9 with TRBJ1-1, with D possibly matching TRBD1 (5 bases). Germline CDR1 SGDLS, CDR2 YYNGEE. V was cut by 1 base and J by 4 bases, with 11 bases left in between. This CDR3 region has 14 residues. The variable domain in full, with the rest retrieved from reference TRBV9 and TRBJ1-1, is DSGVTQTPKHLITATGQRVTLRCSPRSGDLSVYWYQQSLDQGLQFLIQYYNGEERAKGNILERFSAQQFPDLHSELNLSSLELGDSALYFCASSVTSQGTEAFFGQGTRLTVV.

This clonotype counts as medium-sized. The library was built for alpha chains, so this beta chain is an off-target read and its size means little. The J gene is TRBJ2-5, the V gene TRBV7-2; 11 nucleotides match TRBD2. With V trimmed by 7 bases and J by 4 bases, 8 bases remained unmatched. Germline V CDR1 and CDR2: SGHTA, FQGNSA. The CDR3 is 15 amino acids. The CDR3 nucleotides are TGTGCCAGCACCGGGCAGCTAGCGGGGGGAGAGACCCAGTACTTC. Its translation is CASTGQLAGGETQYF.

This clonotype is medium-sized within its sample. The library was designed around alpha chains, so this beta chain is a stray read whose abundance carries little weight. The chain joins TRBV7-9 to TRBJ2-2; tentative D call: TRBD2 (6 bases). The CDR3 totals 14 residues. CDR1 and CDR2 from the germline V gene are SEHNR and FQNEAQ (reference sequence). Trimming took 3 bases from V and 5 from J, leaving 10 bases between them. CDR3 sequence reads: CASSLAGRTGELFF. The CDR3 DNA reads TGTGCCAGCAGCTTGGCGGGAAGGACCGGGGAGCTGTTTTTT.

This clonotype is termed medium-sized. This beta chain is a stray sequence in a library constructed for alpha chains; its clone size is not meaningful. The chain has TRBV5-1 and TRBJ2-7; D gene uncertain. The CDR3 consists of 10 residues. Germline V gives CDR1 SGHRS, CDR2 YFSETQ. V lost 6 bases and J 3 bases, leaving 4 bases between the germline ends. The CDR3 spells CASKSYEQYF. In DNA, the CDR3 is TGCGCCAGCAAGAGCTACGAGCAGTACTTC.

This clonotype counts as medium-sized. The library was designed around alpha chains, so this beta chain is a stray read whose abundance carries little weight. The chain employs TRBV7-2 and TRBJ2-3, with 8 nucleotides matching TRBD2. V gave up 7 bases and J gave up 0 bases; unmatched junction bases: 0. Germline CDR1 and CDR2: SGHTA and FQGNSA. The CDR3 extends over 13 amino acids. This chain's CDR3 is CASKRGSTDTQYF. In nucleotides, the CDR3 is TGTGCCAGCAAGCGGGGGAGCACAGATACGCAGTATTTT.

Turning to this clonotype: Because this beta chain is a stray read in a library intended to capture alpha chains, its abundance should not be given much weight. V is TRBV7-8 and J is TRBJ2-3; TRBD1 matches at 10 bases. The V gene's germline CDR1 is SGHVS and CDR2 FQNEAQ. V lost 4 bases and J lost 4; bases outside the gene matches: 2. CDR3 length: 14 residues. CDR3 nucleotides: TGTGCCAGCAGCTCCGGGACAGGGGCAGATACGCAGTATTTT. It translates to CASSSGTGADTQYF.

Judged by abundance, this clonotype is medium-sized. This beta chain represents an off-target read in a library built for alpha chains; its size is of limited meaning. The chain links TRBV4-3 to TRBJ1-1; TRBD1 aligns across 7 bases. This CDR3 region has 15 residues. Germline V gives CDR1 LGHNA, CDR2 YSLEER. The V and J ends lost 1 base and 1 base, in that order; junction bases with no gene match: 3. The CDR3 DNA reads TGCGCCAGCAGCCAAGGTGACAGGGCGAACACTGAAGCTTTCTTT. It specifies CASSQGDRANTEAFF.

This clonotype came up many times. This beta chain appears as a stray read in a library generated for alpha chains; its size is not informative. This chain joins TRBV20-1 and TRBJ2-1; 7 nucleotides match TRBD2. The CDR3 runs 15 residues. With 6 bases clipped from V and 8 bases from J, the junction kept 16 bases outside the gene matches. Germline CDR1 is DFQATT and CDR2 is SNEGSKA (reference sequence). The CDR3 DNA sequence: TGCAGTGCCAAGGGGCGCGGGAGTGGCCCGGATGAGCAGTTCTTC. Amino acid sequence: CSAKGRGSGPDEQFF.

Of note for this clonotype: Little can be read into the size of this beta chain, an off-target read in a library designed for alpha chains. The genes are TRBV5-5 and TRBJ2-7, with 9 positions matching TRBD1. The V gene's germline CDR1 is SGHKS and CDR2 YYEKEE (reference sequence). V trimming: 4 bases; J trimming: 2 bases; junction bases outside the gene matches: 4. The CDR3 extends over 14 amino acids. In DNA form, the CDR3 reads TGTGCCAGCAGCCGGGACAGGGTCCCCTACGAGCAGTACTTC. Protein product: CASSRDRVPYEQYF.

As regards this clonotype: This beta chain represents an off-target read in a library built for alpha chains; its size is of limited meaning. The J gene is TRBJ2-3, the V gene TRBV7-6, with D perhaps matching TRBD1 or TRBD2 (5 bases each). Germline V gene lookup returns CDR1 SGHVS and CDR2 FNYEAQ. This CDR3 contains 16 residues. V was clipped by 0 bases and J by 2 bases, with 12 bases between them. The CDR3 sequence is CASSLASGRFTDTQYF. In DNA, the CDR3 is TGTGCCAGCAGCTTAGCATCGGGACGGTTCACAGATACGCAGTATTTT.

This clonotype is deemed medium-sized. This beta chain is a stray read from a library made for alpha chains; its abundance is not meaningful. V and J are TRBV7-2 and TRBJ2-7; 7 positions agree with TRBD2. With V trimmed by 4 bases and J by 2 bases, 8 bases remained unmatched. Per germline, CDR1 SGHTA and CDR2 FQGNSA. This CDR3 region has 15 residues. CDR3 region: CASSSRGDGPYEQYF. The CDR3 DNA follows: TGTGCCAGCAGCTCCCGGGGGGACGGGCCCTACGAGCAGTACTTC.

This clonotype was observed at least ten times. This beta chain is an off-target read within a library intended for alpha chains, so its frequency means little. The chain has TRBV28 and TRBJ2-3; 7 nucleotides match TRBD2. The CDR3 covers 16 residues. Germline V gives CDR1 MDHEN, CDR2 SYDVKM. V lost 5 bases and J lost 8; bases outside the gene matches: 16. CDR3 DNA: TGTGCCAGCAGTCGCTACGGGGGAGGGCCTGGTCCTACGCAGTATTTT. Its translation: CASSRYGGGPGPTQYF.

By share, this clonotype ranks as medium-sized. The library was built for alpha chains, so this beta chain is an off-target read and its size means little. The chain employs TRBV29-1 and TRBJ1-2, with D possibly matching TRBD1 (6 bases). Trimming took off 7 bases at V and 6 bases at J, with 15 bases between the two ends. The CDR3 consists of 12 residues. Germline loops: CDR1 SQVTM, CDR2 ANQGSEA. DNA for the CDR3: TGCAGCGCCCCGCGGGGGGCGAATGGCTACACCTTC. Protein sequence: CSAPRGANGYTF.

Concerning this clonotype: In a library made to pick up alpha chains, this beta chain is a stray read with a size that means little. This rearrangement joins TRBV6-6 to TRBJ1-5, with D tentatively TRBD1 (6 bases). Germline V lookup: CDR1 MNHNY, CDR2 SVGAGI (reference sequence). The V and J ends lost 7 bases and 5 bases respectively, with 18 bases between them. This CDR3 has 15 amino acids. CDR3: CASTDPTGYDQPQHF. CDR3 nucleotide sequence: TGTGCCAGCACCGATCCGACAGGATATGATCAGCCCCAGCATTTT.

This clonotype ranks as medium-sized. Being off target in a library aimed at alpha chains, this beta chain has a size of little meaning. The chain uses TRBV3-1 and TRBJ1-1; no definite D call. Germline-derived CDR1 and CDR2 are LGHDT and YNNKEL (reference sequence). This CDR3 is 12 amino acids long. V lost 0 bases and J 8 bases, leaving 7 bases between the germline ends. DNA of the CDR3: TGTGCCAGCAGCCAAGAGGGAAGAGAAGCTTTCTTT. This gives the protein CASSQEGREAFF.